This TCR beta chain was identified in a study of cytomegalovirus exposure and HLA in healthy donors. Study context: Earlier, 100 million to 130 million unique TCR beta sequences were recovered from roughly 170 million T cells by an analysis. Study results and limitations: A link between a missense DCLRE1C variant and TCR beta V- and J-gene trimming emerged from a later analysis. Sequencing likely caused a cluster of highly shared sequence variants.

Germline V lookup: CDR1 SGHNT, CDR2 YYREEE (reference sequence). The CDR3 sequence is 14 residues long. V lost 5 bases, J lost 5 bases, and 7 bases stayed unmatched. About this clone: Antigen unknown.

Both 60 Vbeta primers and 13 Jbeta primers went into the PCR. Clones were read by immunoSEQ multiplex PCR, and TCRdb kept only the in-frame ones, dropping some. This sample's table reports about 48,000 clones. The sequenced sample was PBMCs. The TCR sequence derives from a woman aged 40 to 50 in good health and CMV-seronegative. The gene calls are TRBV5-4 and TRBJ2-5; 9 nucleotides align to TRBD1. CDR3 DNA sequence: TGTGCCAGCAGTCTCGCAGGGACAGGGGAGACCCAGTACTTC. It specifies CASSLAGTGETQYF.